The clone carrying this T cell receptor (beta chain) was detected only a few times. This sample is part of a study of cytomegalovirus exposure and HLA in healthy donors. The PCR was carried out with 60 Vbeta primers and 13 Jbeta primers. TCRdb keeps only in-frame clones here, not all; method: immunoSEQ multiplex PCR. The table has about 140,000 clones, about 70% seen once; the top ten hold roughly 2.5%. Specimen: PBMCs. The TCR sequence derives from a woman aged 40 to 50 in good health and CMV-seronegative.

CDR3: CASRGTVQETQYF. For the CDR3, the DNA is TGTGCCAGTAGGGGGACAGTCCAAGAGACCCAGTACTTC. The chain is built from TRBV19 and TRBJ2-5; 7 positions agree with TRBD1. The trim removed 6 bases at V and 1 base at J, leaving 2 bases unmatched. CDR1 is LNHDA, CDR2 SQIVND, per germline (reference sequence). There are 13 residues in the CDR3.